This entry lists 18 T cell receptor beta chains sequenced from one sample in a study of blood T cell repertoires in COVID-19. Clones were read by immunoSEQ multiplex PCR, and TCRdb kept only the in-frame ones, dropping some. Here the sample spans hundreds of thousands of clones, nearly 90% being singletons. Sequencing was carried out using PBMCs or T cells enriched from blood (not recorded which). Source of these receptors: a man in his thirties or forties who had been exposed to COVID-19.

The chain's CDR3 is CASSTDARQKLFF. The CDR3 DNA reads TGTGCCAGCAGTACAGACGCCCGGCAAAAACTGTTTTTT. The V and J genes are TRBV6-2 or TRBV6-3 and TRBJ1-4; D is unresolved. The CDR3 is made up of 13 amino acids. Germline V CDR1 and CDR2: MNHEY, SVGEGT. V dropped 5 bases and J dropped 9 bases, with 13 bases sitting between them.

This chain links TRBV27 with TRBJ1-2, with D unclear. Germline V gene data show CDR1 as MNHEY and CDR2 as SMNVEV (reference sequence). The CDR3 loop spans 13 amino acids. Trimming removed 3 bases from V and 6 bases from J, with 11 bases in between. CDR3 protein: CASSFWGEDGYTF. The CDR3 region has the DNA TGTGCCAGCAGTTTTTGGGGAGAGGATGGCTACACCTTC.

The chain employs TRBV15 and TRBJ1-4; a weak D match, TRBD1 (5 bases). The V gene's germline CDR1 is LNHNV and CDR2 YYDKDF (reference sequence). The CDR3 spans 14 residues. V lost 9 bases to trimming and J lost 0 bases, with 11 bases between them. CDR3 loop: CATKQGATNEKLFF. For the CDR3, the DNA is TGTGCCACTAAGCAGGGTGCAACTAATGAAAAACTGTTTTTT.

CDR3 in amino acids: CASSQPGQGSYGYTF. The CDR3 DNA follows: TGCGCCAGCAGCCAACCGGGACAGGGAAGCTATGGCTACACCTTC. The rearrangement links TRBV4-3 to TRBJ1-2; 9 positions agree with TRBD1. CDR3 length: 15 residues. V trimming: 2 bases; J trimming: 4 bases; junction bases outside the gene matches: 5. Germline V gives CDR1 LGHNA, CDR2 YSLEER.

The J gene is TRBJ2-5, the V gene TRBV10-1; possibly TRBD2 for D (5 bases). CDR1 is WNHNN and CDR2 is SYGVQD in the germline V gene (reference sequence). The CDR3 consists of 13 residues. With 4 bases removed from V and 5 bases from J, the gap between germline ends came to 11 bases. CDR3 coding DNA: TGCGCCAGCAGTGGGACCTCGGGGGAGACCCAGTACTTC. Translating gives CASSGTSGETQYF.

In its sample, this clone was seen once. This chain links TRBV4-1 with TRBJ1-6, with a possible D match to TRBD1 (6 bases). Germline V gene sequence: CDR1 MGHRA, CDR2 YSYEKL. CDR3 size: 16 residues. V lost 0 bases and J 10 bases, leaving 16 bases between the germline ends. The DNA for the CDR3 is TGCGCCAGCAGCCAAGATGGGGCAGGGACACGGTCACCCCTCCACTTT. Its protein product is CASSQDGAGTRSPLHF.

This clone appeared a single time. The rearrangement joins TRBV6-1 to TRBJ2-7; TRBD1 is a possible D gene (7 bases). V was pared by 3 bases and J by 0 bases, with 18 bases between. Per the germline V gene, CDR1 is MNHNS and CDR2 is SASEGT. The CDR3 is made up of 17 amino acids. The CDR3 bases are TGTGCCAGCAGTGAGGGCGGAGGGACAGCTAGCTCCTACGAGCAGTACTTC. This codes for CASSEGGGTASSYEQYF.

The chain carries TRBV3-1 (or the pseudogene TRBV3-2) and TRBJ2-3; tentatively, D is TRBD2 (5 bases). Trimming removed 1 base at V and 0 bases at J, with 14 bases between. Germline V gene data show CDR1 as LGHDT and CDR2 as YNNKEL (reference sequence). This CDR3 is 17 amino acids long. The CDR3 is CASSQGYYGGSTDTQYF. Written as DNA, the CDR3 is TGTGCCAGCAGCCAAGGTTACTATGGAGGAAGCACAGATACGCAGTATTTT.

The chain has TRBV10-2 and TRBJ1-1, with 7 positions matching TRBD1. Germline V lookup: CDR1 WSHSY, CDR2 SAAADI. The ends lost 2 bases at V and 12 bases at J; junction bases unmatched: 9. This CDR3 region has 13 residues. In DNA, the CDR3 is TGCGCCAGCAGTGAGAGGGGGCTAACAGGGTCTTTCTTT. It codes for CASSERGLTGSFF.

The chain combines TRBV19 with TRBJ2-5; a possible D gene is TRBD2 (6 bases). Germline V gives CDR1 LNHDA, CDR2 SQIVND (reference sequence). V lost 3 bases and J 5 bases, leaving 16 bases between the germline ends. The CDR3 totals 15 residues. The CDR3 sequence: CASSMPQGLGETQYF. The CDR3 nucleotides are TGTGCCAGTAGTATGCCCCAGGGACTCGGGGAGACCCAGTACTTC.

This chain links TRBV25-1 with TRBJ1-2; 9 bases fit TRBD1. This CDR3 spans 14 amino acids. V was pared by 6 bases and J by 8 bases, with 10 bases of the junction left unmatched. CDR1 is MGHDK, CDR2 SYGVNS, per germline. CDR3: CASSYKDRGGGYTF. The CDR3 coding sequence is TGTGCCAGCAGCTACAAGGACAGGGGAGGCGGCTACACCTTC.

The V and J genes are TRBV7-9 and TRBJ1-1; D not resolved. The length of the CDR3 is 13 residues. Deletions cut 1 base from V and 8 bases from J, with 11 bases between. Germline V lookup: CDR1 SEHNR, CDR2 FQNEAQ (reference sequence). CDR3 amino acids: CASSLGQLEEAFF. CDR3 coding DNA: TGTGCCAGCAGCTTAGGTCAGCTGGAGGAAGCTTTCTTT.

The J gene is TRBJ2-3, the V gene TRBV29-1; D might be TRBD2 (6 bases). Germline V gives CDR1 SQVTM, CDR2 ANQGSEA. Trimming shortened V by 7 bases and J by 4 bases, and 18 bases separated the two germline ends. The CDR3 is made up of 14 amino acids. The CDR3 DNA reads as TGCAGCGCCGGGGGTTCCCTAGGCGCAGATACGCAGTATTTT. Residues: CSAGGSLGADTQYF.

This clone was observed at least ten times. The same CDR3 also results from other DNA sequences found in this sample. This CDR3 is CASSPTATGNYGYTF. The CDR3 DNA follows: TGTGCCAGCAGCCCTACGGCCACGGGAAACTATGGCTACACCTTC. This rearrangement joins TRBV7-9 to TRBJ1-2; D is uncertain. Germline V gene data show CDR1 as SEHNR and CDR2 as FQNEAQ (reference sequence). The V and J ends lost 5 bases and 2 bases respectively, with 15 bases between them. The CDR3 has 15 amino acids.

The gene calls are TRBV11-3 and TRBJ1-3; D is uncertain. Germline V CDR1 and CDR2: SGHNT, YENEEA. The length of the CDR3 is 16 residues. The V end lost 0 bases, the J end lost 0 bases, and 9 bases lay between the germline ends. The DNA of the CDR3 is TGTGCCAGCAGCTTAGATCCGGGGTACTCTGGAAACACCATATATTTT. Protein sequence: CASSLDPGYSGNTIYF.

Only a few counts were recorded for this clone. The gene calls are TRBV30 and TRBJ2-7; TRBD2 agrees at 9 bases. V gave up 3 bases and J gave up 0 bases; unmatched junction bases: 3. From germline, CDR1 is GTSNPN and CDR2 SVGIG (reference sequence). The CDR3 length is 14 residues. This CDR3 is CAWSRLAASYEQYF. CDR3 nucleotides: TGTGCCTGGAGCCGACTAGCGGCCTCCTACGAGCAGTACTTC.

V and J are TRBV30 and TRBJ2-7, with 9 bases lining up with TRBD1. The CDR3 covers 14 residues. V was clipped by 0 bases and J by 1 base; unmatched bases: 1. Looked up from germline, CDR1 is GTSNPN and CDR2 is SVGIG (reference sequence). The CDR3: CAWSVGTGSYEQYF. The CDR3 DNA is TGTGCCTGGAGTGTTGGGACAGGGTCCTACGAGCAGTACTTC.

The V call is TRBV30, the J call TRBJ1-6; D possibly corresponds to TRBD1 (6 bases). V was clipped by 0 bases and J by 5 bases, with 11 bases between them. From germline, CDR1 is GTSNPN and CDR2 SVGIG (reference sequence). CDR3 length: 15 residues. CDR3 sequence: CAWSVLHRDNSPLHF. In DNA, the CDR3 is TGTGCCTGGAGTGTACTACACAGGGATAATTCACCCCTCCACTTT.